One sample yielded the 26 T cell receptor beta chains listed below, sequenced in a study of breast tumors, draining lymph nodes, adjacent tissues. TCRdb used MiXCR to reprocess the multiplex PCR reads, holding one entry per CDR3 protein. The repertoire consists of about 20,000 distinct CDR3 sequences, with around 50% occurring once and the leading ten covering less than 9%. The sequencing input was breast tumor tissue. These TCRs come from a female donor with breast cancer. Some clones in this sample may be carry-over from other donors' samples.

A remark on this clonotype: This CDR3 fails to terminate in the conserved phenylalanine or tryptophan, so it likely reflects a read error. This chain links TRBV5-5 with TRBJ2-7; 12 nucleotides align to TRBD2. This CDR3 contains 15 residues. V lost 0 bases to trimming and J lost 4 bases; unmatched junction nucleotides: 2. The V gene's germline CDR1 is SGHKS and CDR2 YYEKEE (reference sequence). For the CDR3, the DNA is TGTGCCAGCAGCTTGGGGACTAGCGGGATATACGAGCAGTACTCC. Protein sequence: CASSLGTSGIYEQYS.

This clonotype occurred many times. Since a much larger clone is just one base distant, this may be a read error. The CDR3 loop is CASSHQTSGYEQYF. Written as DNA, the CDR3 is TGTGCCAGCAGTCACCAGACTAGCGGCTACGAGCAGTACTTC. The V and J genes are TRBV6-5 and TRBJ2-7; 9 nucleotides align to TRBD2. V gave up 5 bases and J gave up 3 bases; unmatched junction bases: 5. CDR1 and CDR2 from the germline V gene are MNHEY and SVGAGI. The CDR3 is 14 residues long.

The chain links TRBV10-1 to TRBJ2-1, with TRBD2 matching 11 bases. The CDR3 runs 12 residues. The ends lost 4 bases at V and 12 bases at J; junction bases unmatched: 2. The V gene's germline CDR1 is WNHNN and CDR2 SYGVQD (reference sequence). CDR3 in DNA: TGCGCCAGCAGTGGGACTAGCGGGCCGCAGTTCTTC. It is translated as CASSGTSGPQFF.

This clonotype is judged medium-sized. J is TRBJ2-3 and V is TRBV6-4, with D unresolved. This CDR3 is 14 amino acids long. Between the trimmed V and J ends, which lost 2 bases and 2 bases, there was a span of 8 bases. CDR1 is MRHNA and CDR2 is SNTAGT in the germline V gene. The DNA for the CDR3 is TGTGCCAGCAGTGACAGGGTGGACACAGATACGCAGTATTTT. It translates to CASSDRVDTDTQYF.

The table lists this clonotype with many counts. The V gene is TRBV18, the J gene TRBJ1-3; TRBD1 might be the D (6 bases). The V and J ends lost 5 bases and 5 bases respectively, with 13 bases between them. The CDR3 has 14 residues. Germline loops: CDR1 KGHSH, CDR2 LQKENI. The CDR3 nucleotides are TGTGCCAGCTCAAACGCCGGGACAAGAAACACCATATATTTT. The encoded protein is CASSNAGTRNTIYF.

This clonotype was detected only once. A clone one base away is much larger, so this may be a read error. This sequence joins TRBV6-5 and TRBJ2-5; D remains ambiguous. The CDR3 runs to 15 residues. The germline V gene has CDR1 MNHEY and CDR2 SVGAGI. In nucleotides, the CDR3 is TGTACCAGCAGTTACTCTGGGTCCTCCCAAGAGACCCAGTACTTC. It yields the protein CTSSYSGSSQETQYF.

This clonotype appeared many times. This may arise from a read error, as a much more abundant clone is one base away. The chain uses TRBV6-4 and TRBJ2-1; 8 bases line up with TRBD2. This CDR3 contains 15 residues. The germline V gene encodes CDR1 MRHNA and CDR2 SNTAGT. The V and J ends lost 5 bases and 8 bases, in that order; junction bases with no gene match: 11. The DNA of the CDR3 is TGTGCCAGCAGTCACGAAAGCGGGAGTATCGATGAGCAGTTCTTC. It encodes CASSHESGSIDEQFF.

V usage is TRBV4-3 and J usage is TRBJ2-7; 7 nucleotides align to TRBD2. V lost 0 bases, J lost 4 bases, and 9 bases stayed unmatched. Germline CDR1 LGHNA, CDR2 YSLEER. There are 16 residues in the CDR3. The CDR3 region has the DNA TGCGCCAGCAGCCAAGACTTAGGGAGGGCCACTTACGAGCAGTACTTC. Its translation: CASSQDLGRATYEQYF.

CDR3 loop: CASSQDRNSGNEQFF. Here the CDR3 DNA reads TGCGCCAGCAGCCAAGATAGGAATAGCGGGAATGAGCAGTTCTTC. The chain joins TRBV4-1 to TRBJ2-1; TRBD2 aligns across 7 bases. CDR3 length equals 15 residues. Germline V lookup: CDR1 MGHRA, CDR2 YSYEKL. J was trimmed by 7 bases and V by 0 bases; bases with no gene match: 6.

This CDR3 is CASSPRDEQYF. The CDR3 bases are TGTGCCAGCAGCCCTCGGGACGAGCAGTACTTC. This chain uses TRBV7-8 with TRBJ2-7; D is ambiguous. The germline V gene has CDR1 SGHVS and CDR2 FQNEAQ. The V gene lost 5 bases and the J gene lost 5 bases, with 7 bases spanning the gap. The CDR3 runs to 11 residues. Together with reference TRBV7-8 and TRBJ2-7, the CDR3 gives the full variable domain: GAGVSQSPRYKVAKRGQDVALRCDPISGHVSLFWYQQALGQGPEFLTYFQNEAQLDKSGLPSDRFFAERPEGSVSTLKIQRTQQEDSAVYLCASSPRDEQYFGPGTRLTVT.

This chain joins TRBV29-1 and TRBJ1-2, with 8 bases lining up with TRBD1. Germline V CDR1 and CDR2: SQVTM, ANQGSEA. This CDR3 has 13 residues. Germline trimming cut 4 bases from V and 7 bases from J; bases unmatched to any gene: 8. The CDR3 DNA reads TGCAGCGTTGGGACAGGGAAGAGCTCTGGCTACACCTTC. Protein product: CSVGTGKSSGYTF.

The V call is TRBV10-1, the J call TRBJ2-3; 9 bases match TRBD2. Germline values: CDR1 WNHNN, CDR2 SYGVQD (reference sequence). The length of the CDR3 is 14 residues. V lost 10 bases, J lost 2 bases, and 7 bases stayed unmatched. The CDR3 loop is CATRPSGTTDTQYF. The CDR3 bases are TGCGCCACCCGTCCTAGCGGGACCACAGATACGCAGTATTTT.

This clonotype was detected many times. This chain links TRBV2 with TRBJ2-7, with 9 bases that match TRBD2. The CDR3 contains 16 residues. Germline CDR1 is SNHLY and CDR2 is FYNNEI. V dropped 3 bases and J dropped 2; count of bases not matched to a gene: 8. The CDR3 reads CASSEGAGGSPYEQYF. The CDR3 region has the DNA TGTGCCAGCAGTGAGGGAGCGGGAGGATCCCCCTACGAGCAGTACTTC.

The sample holds a few counts of this clonotype. The chain couples TRBV11-3 to TRBJ2-5; D gene ambiguous. Germline V lookup: CDR1 SGHNT, CDR2 YENEEA. The CDR3 runs to 16 residues. V was trimmed by 0 bases and J by 5 bases, leaving 16 bases between them. This CDR3 reads CASSLDQSAPTETQYF. The DNA of the CDR3 is TGTGCCAGCAGCTTAGATCAAAGCGCCCCGACCGAGACCCAGTACTTC.

This clonotype has ten or more counts. The rearrangement joins TRBV5-1 to TRBJ2-1, with 9 bases matching TRBD2. From germline, CDR1 is SGHRS and CDR2 YFSETQ. CDR3 size: 15 residues. The V and J ends lost 6 bases and 2 bases, in that order; junction bases with no gene match: 6. This CDR3 is CASNSGTSPYNEQFF. CDR3 coding DNA: TGCGCCAGCAATTCCGGGACTAGCCCCTACAATGAGCAGTTCTTC.

The count of this clonotype is one. A read error may produce the germline difference seen at one junction end. The rearrangement links TRBV6-1 to TRBJ1-5, with TRBD1 matching over 7 bases. This CDR3 region has 15 residues. Germline CDR1 and CDR2: MNHNS and SASEGT. DNA for the CDR3: TGTGCCGGCAGTGCCTCGCAGGGGGGCGACCAGCCCCAGCATTTT. It codes for CAGSASQGGDQPQHF.

This clonotype is termed medium-sized. V is TRBV29-1 and J is TRBJ2-7; 8 bases fit TRBD2. V lost 0 bases to trimming and J lost 3 bases; unmatched junction nucleotides: 7. CDR1 is SQVTM, CDR2 ANQGSEA, per germline. The CDR3 is made up of 15 amino acids. The CDR3 region is CSVEDRLAGLYEQYF. The CDR3 bases are TGCAGCGTTGAAGATCGGCTAGCGGGTCTCTACGAGCAGTACTTC.

This clonotype showed up just once. V is TRBV20-1 and J is TRBJ2-7; D is perhaps TRBD2 (5 bases). V gave up 3 bases and J gave up 9 bases, with 24 bases separating them. The germline V gene has CDR1 DFQATT and CDR2 SNEGSKA (reference sequence). The CDR3 is 15 residues long. CDR3 nucleotides: TGCAGTGCTAGTGCGTGGGAGTTGGCCCTAACGGGGCAGTACTTC. Amino acid sequence: CSASAWELALTGQYF.

To note about this clonotype: An end of the junction does not agree with germline; a read error may underlie this. The chain joins TRBV28 to TRBJ1-5, with D maybe TRBD1 (6 bases). Germline V lookup: CDR1 MDHEN, CDR2 SYDVKM. The CDR3 extends over 16 amino acids. The CDR3 sequence is CASSSRDIRRNQPLPF. CDR3 nucleotide sequence: TGTGCCAGCAGTTCTCGGGACATTCGAAGGAATCAGCCCCTGCCTTTT.

The chain combines TRBV7-9 with TRBJ2-1; 13 bases are a match to TRBD2. The CDR3 sequence is 14 residues long. V shed 2 bases and J 13 bases; nucleotides not matched to a gene: 5. Germline-derived CDR1 and CDR2 are SEHNR and FQNEAQ (reference sequence). The CDR3 reads CASSLSRTSGSQFF. The CDR3 coding sequence is TGTGCCAGCAGCTTATCCCGGACTAGCGGGAGCCAGTTCTTC.

This chain uses TRBV12-3 or TRBV12-4 with TRBJ2-2; possibly TRBD1 or TRBD2 for D (7 bases each). V was clipped by 5 bases and J by 6 bases, with 19 bases between them. The CDR3 has 16 amino acids. CDR3 DNA: TGTGCCAGCAGTCCGGGGGGCAGGGGGTTGGCCGGGGAGCTGTTTTTT. It translates to CASSPGGRGLAGELFF.

This clonotype was found many times. The chain uses TRBV9 and TRBJ2-1, with D uncertain. This CDR3 spans 17 amino acids. Germline V gene lookup returns CDR1 SGDLS and CDR2 YYNGEE. V shed 4 bases and J shed 0 bases, with 17 bases lying between them. The CDR3 region has the DNA TGTGCCAGCAGCCCGGATTCCCTTCCAAGCTCCTACAATGAGCAGTTCTTC. Its protein is CASSPDSLPSSYNEQFF.

This clonotype appeared many times. CDR3 nucleotide sequence: TGTGCCAGCAGCCCAAGCTTGAGCGTTGAGCAGTTCTTC. Protein: CASSPSLSVEQFF. The V and J genes are TRBV9 and TRBJ2-1; the D is unclear. Per the germline V gene, CDR1 is SGDLS and CDR2 is YYNGEE. V shed 4 bases and J shed 9 bases, with 14 bases lying between them. CDR3 size: 13 residues.

This clonotype appeared a few times. The V and J genes are TRBV2 and TRBJ2-7; weak D call: TRBD2 (6 bases). The CDR3 loop spans 16 amino acids. Trimming pared 1 base from V and 2 bases from J, leaving 15 bases between. Germline CDR1 SNHLY, CDR2 FYNNEI. CDR3 protein: CASSEGGGKGPYEQYF. For the CDR3, the DNA is TGTGCCAGCAGTGAAGGGGGCGGGAAGGGGCCCTACGAGCAGTACTTC.

About this clonotype itself: A read error may produce the germline difference seen at one junction end. The chain employs TRBV10-1 and TRBJ2-1; 11 nucleotides agree with TRBD2. Germline V CDR1 and CDR2: WNHNN, SYGVQD (reference sequence). CDR3 length: 15 residues. Here the CDR3 reads CARGGVTSGINEQLF. CDR3 in DNA: TGCGCCAGAGGGGGGGTGACTAGCGGGATCAATGAGCAGCTCTTC.

This clonotype was found many times. The chain couples TRBV13 to TRBJ1-4, with D hard to call. Per germline, CDR1 PRHDT and CDR2 FYEKMQ (reference sequence). Trimming left V 2 bases short and J 8 bases short, with 9 bases between. This CDR3 has 13 amino acids. For the CDR3, the DNA is TGTGCCAGCAGCTTAAGGCGTGTGGAAAAACTGTTTTTT. As protein: CASSLRRVEKLFF.